The 23 T cell receptor beta chains below all came from one sample that was sequenced in a study of T cells after somatic rescue of genetic block. Data came from immunoSEQ multiplex PCR; TCRdb stores just in-frame clones and leaves some out. This table has about 72,000 clones, approximately 91% appearing once. Sequences were obtained from peripheral blood mononuclear cells (PBMCs). The receptors derive from a man between 25 and 39 years old.

The rearrangement uses TRBV10-3 and TRBJ1-1, with TRBD1 matching 7 bases. The CDR3 totals 17 residues. The J segment lost 2 bases and the V segment lost 7 bases, leaving 16 bases of the junction unmatched. Germline V gene data show CDR1 as ENHRY and CDR2 as SYGVKD. The CDR3 bases are TGTGCCATCAAACCTGCCCCGGCAGGGGGGTTTAACACTGAAGCTTTCTTT. It translates to CAIKPAPAGGFNTEAFF.

This rearrangement joins TRBV2 to TRBJ2-6, with D possibly called TRBD1 or TRBD2 (5 bases each). CDR3 length: 15 residues. Looked up from germline, CDR1 is SNHLY and CDR2 is FYNNEI. With 6 bases removed from V and 0 bases from J, the gap between germline ends came to 9 bases. For the CDR3, the DNA is TGTGCCAGCAGAGGGGAGTTCTCTGGGGCCAACGTCCTGACTTTC. This encodes CASRGEFSGANVLTF.

CDR3 loop: CASSLTGRLAGELFF. The CDR3 DNA follows: TGTGCCAGCAGCTTAACCGGGAGGCTCGCCGGGGAGCTGTTTTTT. The J gene is TRBJ2-2, the V gene TRBV7-2; 7 bases align to TRBD2. V shed 2 bases and J 6 bases; nucleotides not matched to a gene: 6. Germline V gene data show CDR1 as SGHTA and CDR2 as FQGNSA. This CDR3 spans 15 amino acids.

This clone was detected a few times. The identical CDR3 is also encoded by other nucleotide sequences in the sample. This sequence joins TRBV7-9 and TRBJ2-3; TRBD1 matches 8 bases. The CDR3 sequence is 13 residues long. V gave up 5 bases and J gave up 4 bases; unmatched junction bases: 2. The germline gives CDR1 SEHNR, CDR2 FQNEAQ (reference sequence). Written as DNA, the CDR3 is TGTGCCAGCAGCCCCAGGGGGCCAGATACGCAGTATTTT. Residues: CASSPRGPDTQYF.

V is TRBV5-1 and J is TRBJ2-7; possible D gene TRBD1, 6 bases. The ends were cut back, 7 bases at V and 3 bases at J, with 20 bases in the middle. The CDR3 has 15 residues. Germline-derived CDR1 and CDR2 are SGHRS and YFSETQ. The CDR3 DNA sequence: TGCGCCAGCTCCCTCCTAGGGGGATCGGTCTACGAGCAGTACTTC. This encodes CASSLLGGSVYEQYF.

The genes are TRBV5-8 and TRBJ2-3, with TRBD1 identical over 11 bases. The CDR3 extends over 16 amino acids. In germline, CDR1 is SGHTS, CDR2 YDEGEE. The ends lost 4 bases at V and 2 bases at J; junction bases unmatched: 6. This CDR3 reads CASSKGQGGVTDTQYF. In DNA form, the CDR3 reads TGTGCCAGCAGCAAGGGACAGGGGGGCGTCACAGATACGCAGTATTTT.

The chain recombines TRBV10-3 with TRBJ2-6; D is unclear. Trimming removed 1 base from V and 4 bases from J, with 8 bases in between. The CDR3 has 15 amino acids. Germline V gene data show CDR1 as ENHRY and CDR2 as SYGVKD. The CDR3 DNA follows: TGTGCCATCAGTGAGTTTAGGGTCGGGGCCAACGTCCTGACTTTC. This encodes CAISEFRVGANVLTF.

V is TRBV18 and J is TRBJ2-6; D is perhaps TRBD1 (5 bases). Germline CDR1 KGHSH, CDR2 LQKENI. The V and J ends lost 6 bases and 2 bases respectively, with 11 bases between them. This CDR3 region has 15 residues. CDR3 region: CASSPGFPGANVLTF. CDR3 coding DNA: TGTGCCAGCTCTCCAGGGTTCCCTGGGGCCAACGTCCTGACTTTC.

This clone was recorded only once. Relative to the germline gene, one junction end is altered; a read error may explain this. V usage is TRBV7-7 and J usage is TRBJ2-1; D unclear. CDR1 is SSHAT, CDR2 FNYEAQ, per germline (reference sequence). The CDR3 is 11 residues long. The CDR3 spells CASSLEAAGVF. The CDR3 region has the DNA TGTGCTAGCAGCTTAGAGGCGGCAGGTGTCTTC.

This rearrangement joins TRBV30 to TRBJ2-3, with 8 bases lining up with TRBD2. CDR1 is GTSNPN, CDR2 SVGIG, per germline (reference sequence). This CDR3 contains 13 residues. CDR3 protein: CASSGGGGYTQYF. The CDR3, as DNA: TGTGCATCGAGCGGGGGTGGCGGCTATACGCAGTATTTT.

The rearrangement uses TRBV28 and TRBJ1-2; D possibly corresponds to TRBD1 (6 bases). V was trimmed by 2 bases and J by 5 bases, leaving 18 bases between them. The CDR3 is 16 residues long. CDR1 is MDHEN, CDR2 SYDVKM, per germline. Written as DNA, the CDR3 is TGTGCCAGCAGTTTAGGGGGGGGACAATCCCTTTATGGCTACACCTTC. Its protein is CASSLGGGQSLYGYTF.

V is TRBV25-1 and J is TRBJ2-1; TRBD1 or TRBD2 may be the D gene (6 bases each). Germline V gene lookup returns CDR1 MGHDK and CDR2 SYGVNS. The V end lost 5 bases, the J end lost 10 bases, and 15 bases lay between the germline ends. This CDR3 is 13 amino acids long. This chain's CDR3 is CASSQGGSPEQFF. CDR3 DNA sequence: TGTGCCAGCAGTCAAGGGGGGTCGCCCGAGCAGTTCTTC.

This rearrangement joins TRBV2 to TRBJ2-1; TRBD1 agrees at 11 bases. V trimming: 3 bases; J trimming: 9 bases; junction bases outside the gene matches: 10. The CDR3 totals 16 residues. Looked up from germline, CDR1 is SNHLY and CDR2 is FYNNEI. CDR3 region: CASSDRMGGQGAEQFF. The CDR3 DNA follows: TGTGCCAGCAGTGATCGGATGGGAGGACAGGGGGCTGAGCAGTTCTTC.

J is TRBJ2-1 and V is TRBV6-1; perhaps D is TRBD1 or TRBD2 (6 bases each). Germline V lookup: CDR1 MNHNS, CDR2 SASEGT. The V end lost 8 bases, the J end lost 7 bases, and 18 bases lay between the germline ends. The CDR3 extends over 14 amino acids. Written as DNA, the CDR3 is TGTGCCAGCGTCTCTCGGGGGCCTATTAATGAGCAGTTCTTC. Its protein product is CASVSRGPINEQFF.

The V gene is TRBV5-1, the J gene TRBJ2-7, with unresolved D. Germline loops: CDR1 SGHRS, CDR2 YFSETQ. The CDR3 totals 13 residues. V was clipped by 6 bases and J by 5 bases, with 15 bases between them. This CDR3 reads CASTGRSPDEQYF. The CDR3 DNA reads as TGCGCCAGCACTGGCAGGTCTCCCGACGAGCAGTACTTC.

This sequence joins TRBV2 and TRBJ1-4; tentative D call: TRBD1 (5 bases). The CDR3 is made up of 13 amino acids. V lost 6 bases, J lost 5 bases, and 10 bases lay in between. From germline, CDR1 is SNHLY and CDR2 FYNNEI. The CDR3 is CASRPGPNEKLFF. The CDR3 DNA is TGTGCCAGCAGGCCGGGACCCAATGAAAAACTGTTTTTT. Full variable domain (remainder filled in from reference TRBV2 and TRBJ1-4): EPEVTQTPSHQVTQMGQEVILRCVPISNHLYFYWYRQILGQKVEFLVSFYNNEISEKSEIFDDQFSVERPDGSNFTLKIRSTKLEDSAMYFCASRPGPNEKLFFGSGTQLSVL.

The chain has TRBV5-6 and TRBJ2-5; possibly TRBD2 for D (7 bases). Germline V gives CDR1 SGHDT, CDR2 YYEEEE. V was shortened by 0 bases and J by 4 bases, with 10 bases between the two germline ends. The CDR3 runs 14 residues. CDR3 nucleotides: TGTGCCAGCAGCTTGGTTCGGGGGGCAGAGACCCAGTACTTC. Residues: CASSLVRGAETQYF.

This clone is a singleton in its sample. The chain couples TRBV6-5 to TRBJ1-5; 8 bases line up with TRBD1. Germline V lookup: CDR1 MNHEY, CDR2 SVGAGI. This CDR3 has 12 residues. V dropped 2 bases and J dropped 11; count of bases not matched to a gene: 2. CDR3 sequence reads: CASSYGQGSQHF. The CDR3, as DNA: TGTGCCAGCAGTTACGGACAGGGATCCCAGCATTTT.

The rearrangement joins TRBV6-5 to TRBJ1-1; a weak D match, TRBD1 (5 bases). The CDR3 contains 12 residues. V was cut by 4 bases and J by 11 bases, with 14 bases left in between. The germline gives CDR1 MNHEY, CDR2 SVGAGI. CDR3 sequence reads: CASSSGRWEAFF. The CDR3 DNA sequence: TGTGCCAGCAGTTCGGGACGGTGGGAGGCTTTCTTT.

The rearrangement uses TRBV27 and TRBJ2-7, with 9 positions matching TRBD1. The CDR3 is 15 amino acids. The trim removed 0 bases at V and 2 bases at J, leaving 2 bases unmatched. Per the germline V gene, CDR1 is MNHEY and CDR2 is SMNVEV (reference sequence). The CDR3 DNA sequence: TGTGCCAGCAGTTTATCGGGACAGGGACCCTACGAGCAGTACTTC. Its protein is CASSLSGQGPYEQYF.

This chain connects TRBV6-4 to TRBJ1-1; D unresolved. From germline, CDR1 is MRHNA and CDR2 SNTAGT. The CDR3 covers 13 residues. V lost 0 bases and J 4 bases, leaving 6 bases between the germline ends. The CDR3, as DNA: TGTGCCAGCAGTGACTCTTGGGGCACTGAAGCTTTCTTT. Amino acid sequence: CASSDSWGTEAFF.

The chain employs TRBV7-9 and TRBJ2-1; 8 bases map to TRBD1. V was clipped by 5 bases and J by 9 bases; unmatched bases: 12. The CDR3 is 15 amino acids. Looked up from germline, CDR1 is SEHNR and CDR2 is FQNEAQ (reference sequence). The CDR3 region is CASSLTGALGTEQFF. The CDR3 DNA sequence: TGTGCCAGCAGCCTGACAGGGGCCTTGGGTACTGAGCAGTTCTTC.

The chain couples TRBV5-1 to TRBJ2-5; no clear D. From germline, CDR1 is SGHRS and CDR2 YFSETQ. V lost 3 bases and J 3 bases, leaving 9 bases between the germline ends. CDR3 size: 13 residues. The CDR3 is CASSSGLKETQYF. The CDR3 DNA sequence: TGCGCCAGCAGCTCCGGTTTGAAAGAGACCCAGTACTTC.